The rows below give T cell receptor beta chains drawn from one sample of a study of post-analysis software for immune sequencing data. TCRdb re-derived calls from the PCR reads in MiXCR, one entry per CDR3 protein. The data show 180,000 or so distinct CDR3 sequences, over 25% seen once. What was sequenced was blood. The receptors stem from a girl aged 2-17 years with multiple sclerosis. Each CDR3 is given with its conserved first and last residue. The order of the fields is clone size, J gene, V gene, D gene, CDR3 protein, CDR3 DNA. The D gene is left open where the match is weak. Size is stated for part of the rows, as once, few or many counts, or as a class when the clone is expanded.

clone size: -
J gene: TRBJ1-1
V gene: TRBV5-1
D gene: TRBD1
CDR3 protein: CASSTNLGQGATEAFF
CDR3 DNA: TGCGCCAGCAGCACAAACTTAGGACAGGGTGCCACTGAAGCTTTCTTT

clone size: -
J gene: TRBJ2-4
V gene: TRBV6-5
D gene: TRBD1
CDR3 protein: CASSSRPGTGLAKNIQYF
CDR3 DNA: TGTGCCAGCAGTTCCCGTCCCGGGACAGGCCTAGCCAAAAACATTCAGTACTTC

clone size: -
J gene: TRBJ2-1
V gene: TRBV5-1
D gene: -
CDR3 protein: CASGSTIPSDERFF
CDR3 DNA: TGCGCCAGCGGATCGACTATACCTTCGGATGAGCGGTTCTTC

clone size: many
J gene: TRBJ2-1
V gene: TRBV5-6
D gene: -
CDR3 protein: CASSLLGVGQSSYNEQFF
CDR3 DNA: TGTGCCAGCAGCTTGTTGGGGGTCGGCCAGAGCTCCTACAATGAGCAGTTCTTC

clone size: few
J gene: TRBJ1-1
V gene: TRBV7-8
D gene: -
CDR3 protein: CASSLNLGVTEAFF
CDR3 DNA: TGTGCCAGCAGCTTAAACCTGGGGGTCACTGAAGCTTTCTTT

clone size: -
J gene: TRBJ1-6
V gene: TRBV6-2/TRBV6-3
D gene: -
CDR3 protein: CASRVEGRKNSPLHF
CDR3 DNA: TGTGCCAGCCGAGTGGAGGGAAGAAAGAATTCACCCCTCCACTTT

clone size: many
J gene: TRBJ2-3
V gene: TRBV27
D gene: TRBD2
CDR3 protein: CATTSGRVTDTQYF
CDR3 DNA: TGTGCCACCACTAGCGGGAGGGTCACAGATACGCAGTATTTT

clone size: few
J gene: TRBJ2-7
V gene: TRBV5-5
D gene: -
CDR3 protein: CASSLGLVNEQYF
CDR3 DNA: TGTGCCAGCAGCTTGGGGCTAGTAAACGAGCAGTACTTC

clone size: once
J gene: TRBJ1-2
V gene: TRBV20-1
D gene: -
CDR3 protein: CSARSPAVNYGYTF
CDR3 DNA: TGCAGTGCTAGATCCCCTGCAGTTAACTATGGCTACACCTTC

clone size: -
J gene: TRBJ2-1
V gene: TRBV27
D gene: -
CDR3 protein: CASSSLTSPHEQFF
CDR3 DNA: TGTGCCAGCAGTTCCCTCACTAGTCCCCATGAGCAGTTCTTC

clone size: many
J gene: TRBJ2-7
V gene: TRBV27
D gene: -
CDR3 protein: CASSPQGYEQYF
CDR3 DNA: TGTGCCAGCAGCCCACAGGGCTACGAGCAGTACTTC

clone size: -
J gene: TRBJ2-2
V gene: TRBV6-5
D gene: -
CDR3 protein: CASSYKQNTGELFF
CDR3 DNA: TGTGCCAGCAGTTACAAACAGAACACCGGGGAGCTGTTTTTT

clone size: many
J gene: TRBJ2-7
V gene: TRBV5-1
D gene: TRBD1
CDR3 protein: CASSPVDREVHEQYF
CDR3 DNA: TGCGCCAGCAGCCCAGTAGACAGGGAAGTCCACGAGCAGTACTTC

clone size: -
J gene: TRBJ2-1
V gene: TRBV7-2
D gene: -
CDR3 protein: CASSKSGTTKNNEQFF
CDR3 DNA: TGTGCCAGCAGCAAATCCGGGACCACAAAAAACAATGAGCAGTTCTTC

clone size: many
J gene: TRBJ1-1
V gene: TRBV6-6
D gene: -
CDR3 protein: CASSYRRNTEAFF
CDR3 DNA: TGTGCCAGCAGTTACCGGCGGAACACTGAAGCTTTCTTT

clone size: many
J gene: TRBJ1-2
V gene: TRBV5-6
D gene: -
CDR3 protein: CASSPDGRANYGYTF
CDR3 DNA: TGTGCCAGCAGCCCCGACGGAAGAGCTAACTATGGCTACACCTTC

clone size: -
J gene: TRBJ2-1
V gene: TRBV5-1
D gene: TRBD2
CDR3 protein: CASSLAGLAGNCNEQFF
CDR3 DNA: TGCGCCAGCAGCTTGGCCGGACTAGCGGGAAACTGCAATGAGCAGTTCTTC

clone size: -
J gene: TRBJ1-1
V gene: TRBV30
D gene: -
CDR3 protein: CAWSSGGKAFF
CDR3 DNA: TGTGCCTGGAGTAGTGGGGGCAAAGCTTTCTTT

clone size: many
J gene: TRBJ1-6
V gene: TRBV9
D gene: TRBD1
CDR3 protein: CASSARGVGSPLHF
CDR3 DNA: TGTGCCAGCAGCGCCAGGGGGGTAGGGTCACCCCTCCACTTT

clone size: few
J gene: TRBJ1-5
V gene: TRBV7-8
D gene: -
CDR3 protein: CASSLAGTQNQPQHF
CDR3 DNA: TGTGCCAGCAGCTTAGCCGGGACCCAGAATCAGCCCCAGCATTTT

clone size: -
J gene: TRBJ2-7
V gene: TRBV5-1
D gene: TRBD1
CDR3 protein: CASSLGGQGTSYEQYF
CDR3 DNA: TGCGCCAGCAGCTTGGGGGGACAGGGGACATCCTACGAGCAGTACTTC

clone size: -
J gene: TRBJ2-6
V gene: TRBV7-2
D gene: -
CDR3 protein: CASSLSSGSSGANVLTF
CDR3 DNA: TGTGCCAGCAGCTTATCATCGGGTAGCTCTGGGGCCAACGTCCTGACTTTC

clone size: -
J gene: TRBJ1-4
V gene: TRBV5-1
D gene: -
CDR3 protein: CASSLGAPDEKRFF
CDR3 DNA: TGCGCCAGCAGCTTAGGTGCCCCAGATGAAAAACGGTTTTTT

clone size: few
J gene: TRBJ1-4
V gene: TRBV19
D gene: TRBD1
CDR3 protein: CASSVQGAYWEKLFF
CDR3 DNA: TGTGCCAGTAGTGTCCAGGGGGCTTATTGGGAAAAACTGTTTTTT

clone size: few
J gene: TRBJ1-6
V gene: TRBV7-8
D gene: -
CDR3 protein: CASSSGGGSYNSPLHF
CDR3 DNA: TGTGCCAGCAGCTCGGGGGGGGGTTCCTATAATTCACCCCTCCACTTT